This T cell receptor (beta chain) was profiled in a study of tumor-infiltrating lymphocytes in oesophageal squamous cell carcinoma. The CDR3 runs 14 residues. The germline V gene has CDR1 SGHTA and CDR2 FQGNSA. A single record per CDR3 protein comes from TCRdb applying MiXCR to the PCR reads. Here the sample spans approximately 9,800 distinct CDR3 sequences, about 64% being singletons. The sample was esophageal tumor tissue. V and J are TRBV7-2 and TRBJ2-5; D gene unclear. Matching the DNA end better, TRBJ2-1 makes the J call doubtful. The TCR sequence derives from a female donor with esophageal squamous cell carcinoma. The CDR3 protein is CASSLIPAYNEQFF. In DNA form, the CDR3 reads TGTGCCAGCAGCTTAATTCCAGCCTACAATGAGCAGTTCTTC.